A single sample gave rise to the 25 T cell receptor beta chains below, sequenced in a study of shared clonotypes between healthy human individuals (dated by TCRdb to 2018 to 2020). Library prep was done by the immunoSEQ multiplex PCR assay. TCRdb holds this immuneACCESS table with in-frame rearrangements only. Some clones are missing; in checked studies, unresolved V genes explain under half, and the rest has no known cause. Here the sample has 550,000 to 700,000 clones; 60% to 75% occur a single time. More than 1.5% of the sample is held by the ten biggest clonotypes. Sequenced sample: memory CD4+ T cells sorted from blood. In light of the paper, this sample's cell subset or site label describes: CD45RA-negative fraction. The receptors stem from a woman aged 25 to 45 in good health.

This clone was counted many times. J is TRBJ2-1 and V is TRBV10-3; D might be TRBD1 (5 bases). V dropped 2 bases and J dropped 2 bases, with 7 bases sitting between them. The germline CDR1 and CDR2 sequences are ENHRY and SYGVKD. The CDR3 consists of 14 residues. The DNA of the CDR3 is TGTGCCATCAGTGAGATAGGGGCCTACAATGAGCAGTTCTTC. Amino acids: CAISEIGAYNEQFF.

V usage is TRBV5-3 and J usage is TRBJ1-2, with D possibly being TRBD1 (5 bases). TRBV5-3 is assigned to the ORF class and has an uncertain function. The V end lost 0 bases, the J end lost 8 bases, and 11 bases lay between the germline ends. There are 13 residues in the CDR3. The DNA of the CDR3 is TGTGCCAGAAGCTTGGGCAGGGAACGAGGCTACACCTTC. Translation gives CARSLGRERGYTF.

The chain carries TRBV6-5 and TRBJ1-1; D is unclear. The germline V gene has CDR1 MNHEY and CDR2 SVGAGI. This CDR3 contains 12 residues. Deletions cut 6 bases from V and 5 bases from J, with 10 bases between. CDR3 bases: TGTGCCAGCAGGGAAGGAGATACTGAAGCTTTCTTT. Residues: CASREGDTEAFF.

The V call is TRBV7-2, the J call TRBJ2-2, with D unclear. The CDR3 extends over 14 amino acids. V was shortened by 5 bases and J by 5 bases, with 12 bases between the two germline ends. CDR1 is SGHTA and CDR2 is FQGNSA in the germline V gene. The CDR3 sequence is CASSAEAVTGELFF. The CDR3 coding sequence is TGTGCCAGCAGCGCCGAGGCCGTAACCGGGGAGCTGTTTTTT.

This rearrangement joins TRBV25-1 to TRBJ2-1, with D tentatively TRBD1 or TRBD2 (5 bases each). The germline CDR1 and CDR2 sequences are MGHDK and SYGVNS. Between the trimmed V and J ends, which lost 5 bases and 0 bases, there was a span of 14 bases. The CDR3 is made up of 16 amino acids. As DNA, the CDR3 is TGTGCCAGCAGTAGAGGGGACGCGAGCTCCTACAATGAGCAGTTCTTC. Protein sequence: CASSRGDASSYNEQFF.

This chain links TRBV19 with TRBJ2-6; D is perhaps TRBD2 (5 bases). Germline values: CDR1 LNHDA, CDR2 SQIVND (reference sequence). The CDR3 has 18 residues. The V end was cut by 3 bases, the J end by 0 bases, with 15 bases between. The CDR3 DNA reads TGTGCCAGTAGTATGGGTTTTTCCCGGGACTCTGGGGCCAACGTCCTGACTTTC. It specifies CASSMGFSRDSGANVLTF. Supplemented by reference TRBV19 and TRBJ2-6, the full variable domain reads DGGITQSPKYLFRKEGQNVTLSCEQNLNHDAMYWYRQDPGQGLRLIYYSQIVNDFQKGDIAEGYSVSREKKESFPLTVTSAQKNPTAFYLCASSMGFSRDSGANVLTFGAGSRLTVL.

The chain recombines TRBV7-2 with TRBJ2-1; 10 nucleotides agree with TRBD2. Looked up from germline, CDR1 is SGHTA and CDR2 is FQGNSA. Trimming took 0 bases from V and 8 from J; bases not matched to a gene: 4. The CDR3 runs to 15 residues. This CDR3 is CASSLAAGGHYEQFF. The CDR3 nucleotides are TGTGCCAGCAGCTTAGCAGCGGGAGGGCACTATGAGCAGTTCTTC. Supplemented by reference TRBV7-2 and TRBJ2-1, the full variable domain reads GAGVSQSPSNKVTEKGKDVELRCDPISGHTALYWYRQSLGQGLEFLIYFQGNSAPDKSGLPSDRFSAERTGGSVSTLTIQRTQQEDSAVYLCASSLAAGGHYEQFFGPGTRLTVL.

The rearrangement joins TRBV29-1 to TRBJ2-2; D call uncertain. This CDR3 has 14 residues. Deletions cut 3 bases from V and 0 bases from J, with 8 bases between. Germline loops: CDR1 SQVTM, CDR2 ANQGSEA. The CDR3 DNA follows: TGCAGCGTTGAGTTCCGCGCGAACACCGGGGAGCTGTTTTTT. Translating it yields CSVEFRANTGELFF.

This sequence joins TRBV10-3 and TRBJ2-7, with no clear D. Per the germline V gene, CDR1 is ENHRY and CDR2 is SYGVKD. Trimming stripped 4 bases from V and 2 bases from J, with 9 bases between. The CDR3 is 13 amino acids. CDR3 in DNA: TGTGCCATCAGTGGTTCTCCCACCTACGAGCAGTACTTC. Its translation: CAISGSPTYEQYF.

In DNA, the CDR3 is TGTGCCAGCAGTAAATCTTCGGGACAGGGGCGAGAAAAACTGTTTTTT. Amino acids: CASSKSSGQGREKLFF. The chain is built from TRBV6-6 and TRBJ1-4, with 10 bases matching TRBD1. The CDR3 contains 16 residues. V was clipped by 5 bases and J by 8 bases; unmatched bases: 11. CDR1 and CDR2 (germline): MNHNY, SVGAGI (reference sequence).

In this sample, this clone turned up once. J is TRBJ2-3 and V is TRBV5-1, with 8 bases identical to TRBD2. The CDR3 runs 15 residues. The junction had 6 bases not matched to a gene; V was cut back by 4 bases and J by 2 bases. Germline values: CDR1 SGHRS, CDR2 YFSETQ. The chain's CDR3 is CASSPVAGITDTQYF. Here the CDR3 DNA reads TGCGCCAGCAGCCCCGTAGCGGGAATCACAGATACGCAGTATTTT.

The CDR3 here is CASSQRDYSYNEQFF. The CDR3 bases are TGTGCCAGCAGCCAGCGGGACTACTCCTACAATGAGCAGTTCTTC. V and J are TRBV4-2 and TRBJ2-1, with TRBD2 matching 7 bases. CDR1 is LGHNA and CDR2 is YNFKEQ in the germline V gene. The CDR3 is made up of 15 amino acids. With V trimmed by 3 bases and J by 0 bases, 2 bases remained unmatched.

The V call is TRBV5-4, the J call TRBJ1-2; perhaps TRBD1 as D (6 bases). Per the germline V gene, CDR1 is SGHNT and CDR2 is YYREEE (reference sequence). V was trimmed by 4 bases and J by 10 bases, leaving 20 bases between them. CDR3 length: 14 amino acids. CDR3 nucleotides: TGTGCCAGCAGCACGGACAGCCAACTTTTCGCCTACACCTTC. This encodes CASSTDSQLFAYTF.

This clone was found once. The CDR3 DNA reads TGTGCCACCAGCAGATCCTCCGGGACAGTGACCTACAATGAGCAGTTCTTC. Protein product: CATSRSSGTVTYNEQFF. V usage is TRBV15 and J usage is TRBJ2-1, with TRBD1 matching 7 bases. Germline V gene data show CDR1 as LNHNV and CDR2 as YYDKDF (reference sequence). The CDR3 loop spans 17 amino acids. Trimming removed 2 bases from V and 2 bases from J; junction bases left unmatched: 9.

The chain carries TRBV27 and TRBJ2-7; perhaps TRBD2 as D (6 bases). This CDR3 is built from 17 residues. V was cut by 6 bases and J by 2 bases, with 23 bases left in between. Germline CDR1 reads MNHEY; CDR2 reads SMNVEV (reference sequence). CDR3 protein: CASSYKGWGGTTYEQYF. DNA for the CDR3: TGTGCCAGCAGCTATAAGGGATGGGGCGGGACCACCTACGAGCAGTACTTC.

The V and J genes are TRBV7-9 and TRBJ2-7; 14 nucleotides agree with TRBD2. Per the germline V gene, CDR1 is SEHNR and CDR2 is FQNEAQ (reference sequence). The ends lost 5 bases at V and 7 bases at J; junction bases unmatched: 4. The CDR3 totals 14 residues. CDR3 region: CASSPGLAGGEQYF. The CDR3 bases are TGTGCCAGCAGCCCCGGACTAGCGGGAGGAGAGCAGTACTTC.

The chain has TRBV14 and TRBJ1-3; weak D call: TRBD1 (5 bases). Trimming removed 4 bases from V and 4 bases from J, with 14 bases in between. CDR1 and CDR2 (germline): SGHDN, FVKESK. CDR3 length: 15 residues. CDR3 sequence: CASSPGRPRGNTIYF. CDR3 nucleotide sequence: TGTGCCAGCAGCCCGGGACGCCCGAGGGGAAACACCATATATTTT.

This chain links TRBV20-1 with TRBJ2-7; D gene ambiguous. Deletions cut 6 bases from V and 3 bases from J, with 9 bases between. This CDR3 region has 11 residues. Per germline, CDR1 DFQATT and CDR2 SNEGSKA (reference sequence). The CDR3 bases are TGCAGTGCCATGTTGGACTACGAGCAGTACTTC. This sequence encodes CSAMLDYEQYF.

The gene calls are TRBV7-9 and TRBJ1-1; D ambiguous. V was clipped by 4 bases and J by 1 base, with 13 bases between them. The CDR3 extends over 15 amino acids. Germline V CDR1 and CDR2: SEHNR, FQNEAQ (reference sequence). CDR3 protein: CASSSQRTQNTEAFF. As DNA, the CDR3 is TGTGCCAGCAGCTCTCAACGGACGCAGAACACTGAAGCTTTCTTT. The full variable domain, in which reference TRBV7-9 and TRBJ1-1 provide the parts outside the CDR3, is DTGVSQNPRHKITKRGQNVTFRCDPISEHNRLYWYRQTLGQGPEFLTYFQNEAQLEKSRLLSDRFSAERPKGSFSTLEIQRTEQGDSAMYLCASSSQRTQNTEAFFGQGTRLTVV.

This clone was seen a handful of times. This specimen includes other DNA sequences encoding the same CDR3. V usage is TRBV7-2 and J usage is TRBJ1-5; TRBD1 matches at 9 bases. The germline gives CDR1 SGHTA, CDR2 FQGNSA. Trimming took 3 bases from V and 4 from J; bases not matched to a gene: 1. This CDR3 region has 14 residues. As DNA, the CDR3 is TGTGCCAGCAGCTTGACAGGGGGTAATCAGCCCCAGCATTTT. It yields the protein CASSLTGGNQPQHF. The entire variable domain, with the rest obtained from reference TRBV7-2 and TRBJ1-5, is as follows: GAGVSQSPSNKVTEKGKDVELRCDPISGHTALYWYRQSLGQGLEFLIYFQGNSAPDKSGLPSDRFSAERTGGSVSTLTIQRTQQEDSAVYLCASSLTGGNQPQHFGDGTRLSIL.

The chain has TRBV10-3 and TRBJ1-1; 10 positions agree with TRBD1. CDR3 length equals 15 residues. From germline, CDR1 is ENHRY and CDR2 SYGVKD. V shed 6 bases, J shed 1 base, and the junction held 5 bases outside the gene matches. As DNA, the CDR3 is TGTGCCATCAGCCCGGGACAGGGGAAGAACACTGAAGCTTTCTTT. This gives the protein CAISPGQGKNTEAFF.

This clone was counted between two and nine times. J is TRBJ1-2 and V is TRBV27, with 8 bases that match TRBD1. The CDR3 contains 12 residues. Germline V gives CDR1 MNHEY, CDR2 SMNVEV (reference sequence). V trimming: 7 bases; J trimming: 8 bases; junction bases outside the gene matches: 6. CDR3: CASTDRVGGYTF. The DNA of the CDR3 is TGTGCCAGCACGGACAGGGTAGGAGGCTACACCTTC.

This sequence joins TRBV2 and TRBJ2-5; D might be TRBD1 or TRBD2, each matching 5 bases. V lost 3 bases, J lost 5 bases, and 19 bases lay in between. The CDR3 consists of 16 residues. CDR1 is SNHLY and CDR2 is FYNNEI in the germline V gene. CDR3 residues: CASSEEVARGTETQYF. The CDR3 nucleotides are TGTGCCAGCAGTGAGGAGGTGGCTCGAGGGACGGAGACCCAGTACTTC. The variable domain in full, with the rest retrieved from reference TRBV2 and TRBJ2-5, is EPEVTQTPSHQVTQMGQEVILRCVPISNHLYFYWYRQILGQKVEFLVSFYNNEISEKSEIFDDQFSVERPDGSNFTLKIRSTKLEDSAMYFCASSEEVARGTETQYFGPGTRLLVL.

The chain is built from TRBV27 and TRBJ1-2; TRBD1 might be the D (5 bases). The V gene's germline CDR1 is MNHEY and CDR2 SMNVEV (reference sequence). Trimming pared 8 bases from V and 10 bases from J, leaving 20 bases between. CDR3 size: 13 residues. As DNA, the CDR3 is TGTGCCAGCGCATCTCTAGCGGGACTCTTCTACACCTTC. This gives the protein CASASLAGLFYTF.

For this clone: Different DNA sequences within this sample yield the same CDR3. The V call is TRBV28, the J call TRBJ2-5, with a weak D call TRBD1 (6 bases). The J call may be incorrect, as the DNA end agrees better with TRBJ2-7. CDR3 length equals 14 residues. Germline V CDR1 and CDR2: MDHEN, SYDVKM. The CDR3 loop is CASSFLQGPYEQYF. The DNA for the CDR3 is TGTGCCAGCAGTTTTCTACAGGGCCCCTACGAGCAGTACTTC.